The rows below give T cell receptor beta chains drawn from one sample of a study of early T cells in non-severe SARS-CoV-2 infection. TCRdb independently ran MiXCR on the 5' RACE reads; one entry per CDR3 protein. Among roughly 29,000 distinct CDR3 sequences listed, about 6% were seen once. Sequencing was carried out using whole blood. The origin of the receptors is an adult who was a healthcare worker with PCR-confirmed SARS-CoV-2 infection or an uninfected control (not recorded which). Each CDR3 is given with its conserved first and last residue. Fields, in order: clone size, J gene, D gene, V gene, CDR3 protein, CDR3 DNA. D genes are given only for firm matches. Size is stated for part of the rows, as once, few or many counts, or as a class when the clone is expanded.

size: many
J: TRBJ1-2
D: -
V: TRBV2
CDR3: CASSVASHGYTF
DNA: TGTGCCAGCAGTGTGGCCAGCCATGGCTACACCTTC

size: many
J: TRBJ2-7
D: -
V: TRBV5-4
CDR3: CASSLGRGISYEQYF
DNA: TGTGCCAGCAGCTTGGGCAGGGGAATCTCCTACGAGCAGTACTTC

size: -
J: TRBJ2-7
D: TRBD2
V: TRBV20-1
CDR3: CSAKGLAGMYEQYF
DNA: TGCAGTGCAAAGGGACTAGCGGGGATGTACGAGCAGTACTTC

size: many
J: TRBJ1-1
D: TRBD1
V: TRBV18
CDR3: CASSRGQEITEAFF
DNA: TGTGCCAGCTCCCGTGGACAGGAAATAACTGAAGCTTTCTTT

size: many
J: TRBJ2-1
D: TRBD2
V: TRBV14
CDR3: CASSQEIAGGYNEQFF
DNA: TGTGCCAGCAGCCAAGAAATAGCGGGAGGCTACAATGAGCAGTTCTTC

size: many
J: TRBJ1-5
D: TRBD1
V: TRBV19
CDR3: CASSILGDSHQPQHF
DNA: TGTGCCAGTAGTATTCTGGGGGACAGTCATCAGCCCCAGCATTTT

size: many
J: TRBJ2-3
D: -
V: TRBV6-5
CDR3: CASSYSGPGKRDTQYF
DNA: TGTGCCAGCAGTTACTCCGGGCCCGGTAAGAGGGATACGCAGTATTTT

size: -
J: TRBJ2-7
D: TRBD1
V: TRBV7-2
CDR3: CASSSKTGVHERYF
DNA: TGTGCCAGCAGCTCCAAGACAGGGGTCCACGAGCGGTACTTC

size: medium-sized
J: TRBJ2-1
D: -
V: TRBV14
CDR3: CASSQVFWYEQFF
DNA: TGTGCCAGCAGCCAAGTCTTTTGGTATGAGCAGTTCTTC

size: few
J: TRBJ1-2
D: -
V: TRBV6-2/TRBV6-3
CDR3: CASSLLLWNYGYTF
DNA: TGTGCCAGCAGCCTCCTACTTTGGAACTATGGCTACACCTTC

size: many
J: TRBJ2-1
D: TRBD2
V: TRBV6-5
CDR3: CASSYRGLAGGNNEQFF
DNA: TGTGCCAGCAGTTACAGGGGTCTAGCGGGAGGGAACAATGAGCAGTTCTTC